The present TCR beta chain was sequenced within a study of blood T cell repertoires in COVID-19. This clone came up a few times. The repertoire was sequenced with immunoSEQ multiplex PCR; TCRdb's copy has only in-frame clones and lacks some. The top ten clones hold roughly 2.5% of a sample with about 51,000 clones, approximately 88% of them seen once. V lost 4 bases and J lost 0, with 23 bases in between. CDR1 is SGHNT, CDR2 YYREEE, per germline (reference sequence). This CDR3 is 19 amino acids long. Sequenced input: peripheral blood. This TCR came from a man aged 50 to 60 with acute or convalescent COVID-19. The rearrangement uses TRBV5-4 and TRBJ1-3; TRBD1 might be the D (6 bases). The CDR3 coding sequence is TGTGCCAGCAGCCTCGAACCAACAGTCAGGGGAATCTCTGGAAACACCATATATTTT. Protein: CASSLEPTVRGISGNTIYF.